The 30 T cell receptor beta chains in this list originate from one sample, sequenced in a study of CD8 T cells in Susac syndrome. Random-hexamer reverse transcription was applied to roughly 0.5 to 1 ug RNA. MiXCR, applied by TCRdb to the immunoSEQ multiplex PCR reads, yields one record per CDR3 protein. Of some 400,000 distinct CDR3 sequences in the sample, about 85% were seen once. Sequencing was performed on CD8+ T cells from PBMCs. The receptors were gathered from a human donor with multiple sclerosis.

The J gene is TRBJ1-5, the V gene TRBV27; D call uncertain. Trimming left V 3 bases short and J 2 bases short, with 8 bases between. This CDR3 contains 14 residues. In germline, CDR1 is MNHEY, CDR2 SMNVEV (reference sequence). In DNA, the CDR3 is TGTGCCAGCAGTTTGTGGCAGGGCAATCAGCCCCAGCATTTT. Its translation: CASSLWQGNQPQHF.

This clonotype was found once. V gene TRBV2 combines with J gene TRBJ2-5; no firm D call. Looked up from germline, CDR1 is SNHLY and CDR2 is FYNNEI. The CDR3 runs 13 residues. V lost 8 bases to trimming and J lost 2 bases, with 12 bases between them. DNA for the CDR3: TGTGCCAGCCCCAGGAAGGGACAAGAGACCCAGTACTTC. Translating it yields CASPRKGQETQYF. The whole variable domain, remainder taken from reference TRBV2 and TRBJ2-5, is EPEVTQTPSHQVTQMGQEVILRCVPISNHLYFYWYRQILGQKVEFLVSFYNNEISEKSEIFDDQFSVERPDGSNFTLKIRSTKLEDSAMYFCASPRKGQETQYFGPGTRLLVL.

A few counts support this clonotype. This chain links TRBV5-4 with TRBJ2-1; D possibly corresponds to TRBD1 (5 bases). This CDR3 has 11 amino acids. CDR1 SGHNT and CDR2 YYREEE come from the germline V gene (reference sequence). Trimming shortened V by 7 bases and J by 10 bases, and 12 bases separated the two germline ends. The CDR3 coding sequence is TGTGCCAGCTCATGGGGCGGAGAGCAGTTCTTC. Translating gives CASSWGGEQFF.

The V and J genes are TRBV27 and TRBJ2-3; D is undetermined. Germline V lookup: CDR1 MNHEY, CDR2 SMNVEV (reference sequence). The CDR3 has 14 residues. V lost 5 bases to trimming and J lost 6 bases, with 15 bases between them. The DNA of the CDR3 is TGTGCCAGCAGTCCTGATCCACCCCCGGATACGCAGTATTTT. Its protein product is CASSPDPPPDTQYF.

The V and J genes are TRBV3-1 and TRBJ2-7, with 10 bases fitting TRBD2. CDR1 is LGHDT, CDR2 YNNKEL, per germline (reference sequence). V trimming: 3 bases; J trimming: 2 bases; junction bases outside the gene matches: 7. The CDR3 length is 16 residues. This CDR3 reads CASSQEGLAETYEQYF. CDR3 DNA sequence: TGTGCCAGCAGCCAGGAAGGACTAGCGGAGACCTACGAGCAGTACTTC.

The genes are TRBV29-1 and TRBJ2-7, with a weak D call TRBD2 (7 bases). V was cut by 7 bases and J by 3 bases, with 19 bases left in between. The CDR3 contains 14 residues. The germline V gene encodes CDR1 SQVTM and CDR2 ANQGSEA. This CDR3 is CSALGGESDYEQYF. For the CDR3, the DNA is TGCAGCGCCCTAGGGGGGGAATCCGACTACGAGCAGTACTTC.

The chain has TRBV19 and TRBJ1-2; the match to TRBD1 covers 7 bases. Trimming at V came to 4 bases and at J to 4 bases, leaving 0 bases not matched to a gene. Germline CDR1 reads LNHDA; CDR2 reads SQIVND (reference sequence). The CDR3 loop spans 12 amino acids. CDR3 coding DNA: TGTGCCAGTAGTAGGGACAGCTATGGCTACACCTTC. The encoded protein is CASSRDSYGYTF.

The gene calls are TRBV14 and TRBJ2-5; no reliable D call. CDR3 length: 14 amino acids. Germline V CDR1 and CDR2: SGHDN, FVKESK. With 3 bases removed from V and 1 base from J, the gap between germline ends came to 9 bases. DNA for the CDR3: TGTGCCAGCAGCCAGCACACCTCCCAAGAGACCCAGTACTTC. Translating gives CASSQHTSQETQYF.

This clonotype was seen a handful of times. This chain joins TRBV25-1 and TRBJ2-5; possibly TRBD2 for D (5 bases). Germline V CDR1 and CDR2: MGHDK, SYGVNS. Trimming took 8 bases from V and 2 from J, leaving 9 bases between them. The length of the CDR3 is 12 residues. The DNA for the CDR3 is TGTGCCAGCCGCGGCGGGCAAGAGACCCAGTACTTC. Protein product: CASRGGQETQYF.

CDR3 amino acids: CSARGTSGDNEQFF. CDR3 DNA: TGCAGTGCTAGAGGGACTAGCGGAGACAATGAGCAGTTCTTC. The chain joins TRBV20-1 to TRBJ2-1; TRBD2 matches 10 bases. Trimming at V came to 1 base and at J to 5 bases, leaving 2 bases not matched to a gene. The germline gives CDR1 DFQATT, CDR2 SNEGSKA (reference sequence). The CDR3 is 14 residues long.

V is TRBV6-1 and J is TRBJ2-7; 9 bases map to TRBD1. The CDR3 has 16 amino acids. Germline lookup yields CDR1 MNHNS and CDR2 SASEGT. Trimming cost V 6 bases and J 2 bases; bases outside gene matches: 11. CDR3 nucleotides: TGTGCCAGCAGGGCCCCCGGGACAGGGCCTACCTACGAGCAGTACTTC. Protein: CASRAPGTGPTYEQYF.

This clonotype has just a few counts. The rearrangement uses TRBV6-5 and TRBJ2-7, with 8 positions matching TRBD1. Germline CDR1 and CDR2: MNHEY and SVGAGI. J lost 2 bases, V lost 0 bases, and 3 bases had no gene match. The CDR3 runs to 15 residues. Here the CDR3 DNA reads TGTGCCAGCAGTTACTCCGGGACAGGTCCCTACGAGCAGTACTTC. Amino acids: CASSYSGTGPYEQYF.

This chain connects TRBV24-1 to TRBJ2-2; D is unresolved. Germline lookup yields CDR1 KGHDR and CDR2 SFDVKD. The CDR3 sequence is 12 residues long. V was cut by 10 bases and J by 5 bases, with 10 bases left in between. The CDR3 DNA is TGTGCCACACAAGGACCGACCGGGGAGCTGTTTTTT. Protein product: CATQGPTGELFF.

The chain has TRBV12-3 or TRBV12-4 and TRBJ2-1; 12 positions match TRBD1. This CDR3 comprises 15 residues. V lost 5 bases, J lost 8 bases, and 7 bases stayed unmatched. As DNA, the CDR3 is TGTGCCAGCAGTCCCCCGGGACAGGGGGCTTATGAGCAGTTCTTC. This codes for CASSPPGQGAYEQFF.

The rearrangement links TRBV14 to TRBJ2-7; D remains ambiguous. Germline values: CDR1 SGHDN, CDR2 FVKESK. CDR3 length equals 15 residues. V was trimmed by 0 bases and J by 2 bases, leaving 11 bases between them. The DNA of the CDR3 is TGTGCCAGCAGCCAAGACCGGGCTATACCCTACGAGCAGTACTTC. Its protein is CASSQDRAIPYEQYF.

This chain connects TRBV11-2 to TRBJ1-3; TRBD1 might be the D (5 bases). The CDR3 length is 16 residues. Germline V gene lookup returns CDR1 SGHAT and CDR2 FQNNGV. The V gene lost 0 bases and the J gene lost 0 bases, with 9 bases spanning the gap. The CDR3 spells CASSLELGRSGNTIYF. CDR3 nucleotides: TGTGCCAGCAGCTTAGAACTGGGACGCTCTGGAAACACCATATATTTT.

This clonotype was seen just once. This sequence joins TRBV6-5 and TRBJ2-7; a weak D match, TRBD1 (6 bases). Germline V gene sequence: CDR1 MNHEY, CDR2 SVGAGI. The CDR3 runs 12 residues. The germline V and J ends were trimmed by 2 bases and 5 bases, with 7 bases remaining between them. CDR3: CASSYGTHEQYF. The CDR3 DNA sequence: TGTGCCAGCAGTTACGGGACACACGAGCAGTACTTC.

The chain combines TRBV25-1 with TRBJ2-6, with a weak D call TRBD2 (7 bases). The CDR3 covers 17 residues. Per the germline V gene, CDR1 is MGHDK and CDR2 is SYGVNS. V lost 2 bases to trimming and J lost 2 bases, with 13 bases between them. In DNA, the CDR3 is TGTGCCAGCAGTGAAGGCAGGGGAGGGACTGGGGCCAACGTCCTGACTTTC. Encoded protein: CASSEGRGGTGANVLTF.

The CDR3 here is CASSRGQGLYEQYF. The CDR3 DNA reads TGTGCCAGCAGCCGGGGACAGGGCCTTTACGAGCAGTACTTC. V and J are TRBV5-5 and TRBJ2-7; 9 bases agree with TRBD1. J gave up 4 bases and V 4 bases, and 6 bases lay outside the gene matches. Germline V CDR1 and CDR2: SGHKS, YYEKEE (reference sequence). This CDR3 spans 14 amino acids.

This chain connects TRBV3-1 to TRBJ2-1; 10 bases match TRBD1. The CDR3 has 15 residues. CDR1 is LGHDT, CDR2 YNNKEL, per germline (reference sequence). J was trimmed by 9 bases and V by 2 bases; bases with no gene match: 7. In DNA form, the CDR3 reads TGTGCCAGCAGCCAATTACCGGGACAGGGGAGTGAGCAGTTCTTC. This encodes CASSQLPGQGSEQFF.

This chain joins TRBV4-1 and TRBJ1-6; no clear D. V shed 0 bases and J shed 7 bases, with 10 bases lying between them. The CDR3 consists of 15 residues. Germline assignment: CDR1 MGHRA and CDR2 YSYEKL. DNA for the CDR3: TGCGCCAGCAGCCAAGAGCCGGGAGGGAATTCACCCCTCCACTTT. This codes for CASSQEPGGNSPLHF.

V usage is TRBV13 and J usage is TRBJ1-2; D unresolved. The CDR3 consists of 13 residues. Trimming left V 1 base short and J 5 bases short, with 8 bases between. The V gene's germline CDR1 is PRHDT and CDR2 FYEKMQ (reference sequence). CDR3 sequence (DNA): TGTGCCAGCAGCTTAGACCCAGTTTATGGCTACACCTTC. This encodes CASSLDPVYGYTF.

The chain joins TRBV6-5 to TRBJ1-1; D might be TRBD1 (5 bases). CDR3 length: 13 amino acids. Germline V gene lookup returns CDR1 MNHEY and CDR2 SVGAGI. Between the trimmed V and J ends, which lost 2 bases and 7 bases, there was a span of 11 bases. The CDR3 DNA follows: TGTGCCAGCAGTTACGGGACGGCATTTGAAGCTTTCTTT. The encoded protein is CASSYGTAFEAFF.

The V gene is TRBV4-1, the J gene TRBJ2-2; no firm D call. CDR3 size: 16 residues. The V gene lost 0 bases and the J gene lost 4 bases, with 12 bases spanning the gap. Germline V gene data show CDR1 as MGHRA and CDR2 as YSYEKL. CDR3 nucleotides: TGCGCCAGCAGCCAAGATCCCCAACTAATCACCGGGGAGCTGTTTTTT. As protein: CASSQDPQLITGELFF.

The chain carries TRBV6-1 and TRBJ2-1, with D perhaps matching TRBD1 (5 bases). Trimming removed 2 bases at V and 7 bases at J, with 18 bases between. Germline V gene sequence: CDR1 MNHNS, CDR2 SASEGT. This CDR3 is built from 16 residues. The CDR3 spells CASSEYGAISRNEQFF. As DNA, the CDR3 is TGTGCCAGCAGTGAATATGGGGCCATCTCTAGGAATGAGCAGTTCTTC.

The rearrangement uses TRBV10-2 and TRBJ2-1; 7 nucleotides match TRBD2. The CDR3 is 15 residues long. The ends lost 11 bases at V and 4 bases at J; junction bases unmatched: 14. Germline lookup yields CDR1 WSHSY and CDR2 SAAADI. CDR3 nucleotides: TGCGCCTCTACCCTAGGACTAGGAAGGTACAATGAGCAGTTCTTC. As protein: CASTLGLGRYNEQFF.

This rearrangement joins TRBV6-2 or TRBV6-3 to TRBJ2-7, with 7 positions matching TRBD2. V was clipped by 4 bases and J by 3 bases; unmatched bases: 12. Looked up from germline, CDR1 is MNHEY and CDR2 is SVGEGT. The CDR3 runs 16 residues. The CDR3 nucleotides read TGTGCCAGCAGTTCCGAAGCCGGGAGGAGGTTCTACGAGCAGTACTTC. This encodes CASSSEAGRRFYEQYF.

The chain links TRBV5-1 to TRBJ2-1; either TRBD1 or TRBD2 may fit D (7 bases each). Trimming took 0 bases from V and 6 from J, leaving 13 bases between them. Germline CDR1 reads SGHRS; CDR2 reads YFSETQ. The length of the CDR3 is 15 residues. The CDR3 DNA reads as TGCGCCAGCAGCTTGGAGGCCAGGGGGGGCAATGAGCAGTTCTTC. This encodes CASSLEARGGNEQFF.

This chain connects TRBV10-3 to TRBJ1-1, with D hard to call. The CDR3 sequence is 12 residues long. Trimming cost V 6 bases and J 6 bases, with 11 bases left between them. Germline V gives CDR1 ENHRY, CDR2 SYGVKD. In DNA, the CDR3 is TGTGCCATCAGAGAGGACCTGTCTGAAGCTTTCTTT. Residues: CAIREDLSEAFF.

This clonotype showed up just once. The rearrangement uses TRBV25-1 and TRBJ1-2, with D possibly being TRBD1 (5 bases). The V and J ends lost 0 bases and 1 base respectively, with 18 bases between them. In germline, CDR1 is MGHDK, CDR2 SYGVNS. The CDR3 extends over 18 amino acids. CDR3 in amino acids: CASSEYFPGTDNNYGYTF. CDR3 in DNA: TGTGCCAGCAGTGAATATTTTCCCGGGACGGATAATAACTATGGCTACACCTTC.